These 29 T cell receptor beta chains were all obtained from the same sample, sequenced in a study of CD8 T cells in ankylosing spondylitis. Using its own MiXCR run on the 5' RACE reads, TCRdb lists one record per CDR3 protein. The table includes about 440,000 distinct CDR3 sequences, more than 15% detected once. Whole-study findings and limits: Blood of patients with ankylosing spondylitis appeared to be characterized by a TCR beta motif of several highly homologous variants.

Their cognate antigens are unknown. The source material was blood, either unsorted or a sorted T cell fraction (not recorded which). The receptors here all came from a male donor with ankylosing spondylitis.

The chain recombines TRBV20-1 with TRBJ2-7; a possible D gene is TRBD2 (5 bases). Germline loops: CDR1 DFQATT, CDR2 SNEGSKA (reference sequence). CDR3 length: 14 amino acids. Trimming shortened V by 3 bases and J by 0 bases, and 12 bases separated the two germline ends. The CDR3 region has the DNA TGCAGTGCTAGTCCAGCGGACCTCTCCTACGAGCAGTACTTC. This translates into CSASPADLSYEQYF.

This chain connects TRBV9 to TRBJ2-5; 7 nucleotides align to TRBD2. Germline CDR1 reads SGDLS; CDR2 reads YYNGEE. The CDR3 contains 15 residues. V dropped 4 bases and J dropped 4; count of bases not matched to a gene: 10. The chain's CDR3 is CASSSPRGRGETQYF. The CDR3 coding sequence is TGTGCCAGCAGCTCCCCCCGGGGGAGGGGAGAGACCCAGTACTTC.

CDR3 amino acids: CASSPGTGRHNEQFF. The DNA for the CDR3 is TGTGCCAGCTCACCCGGGACAGGGAGACACAATGAGCAGTTCTTC. The chain employs TRBV18 and TRBJ2-1, with TRBD1 matching over 9 bases. Unmatched junction bases numbered 5, after V lost 3 bases and J lost 5 bases. Germline loops: CDR1 KGHSH, CDR2 LQKENI. The CDR3 is made up of 15 amino acids.

CDR3 nucleotides: TGCGCCAGCAGCCGGGGACTAGCGGGGGGTAGCTCCTACAATGAGCAGTTCTTC. It is translated as CASSRGLAGGSSYNEQFF. The rearrangement uses TRBV4-1 and TRBJ2-1, with 15 bases aligning to TRBD2. Trimming cost V 4 bases and J 0 bases; bases outside gene matches: 4. Germline V CDR1 and CDR2: MGHRA, YSYEKL. The CDR3 loop spans 18 amino acids.

The chain joins TRBV7-9 to TRBJ2-1; 8 nucleotides match TRBD2. There are 16 residues in the CDR3. V shed 1 base and J 3 bases; nucleotides not matched to a gene: 5. Germline V gene data show CDR1 as SEHNR and CDR2 as FQNEAQ (reference sequence). The CDR3 DNA reads as TGTGCCAGCAGCTTAGTCCTGACTAGCGACTACAATGAGCAGTTCTTC. Translated, it gives CASSLVLTSDYNEQFF.

This rearrangement joins TRBV7-9 to TRBJ2-1; TRBD1 matches 10 bases. CDR1 and CDR2 from the germline V gene are SEHNR and FQNEAQ (reference sequence). Germline trimming cut 4 bases from V and 6 bases from J; bases unmatched to any gene: 6. This CDR3 comprises 15 residues. CDR3 sequence reads: CASSSRDRGFNEQFF. As DNA, the CDR3 is TGTGCCAGCAGCTCCCGGGACAGGGGATTCAATGAGCAGTTCTTC.

This clonotype was recorded a few times. The rearrangement uses TRBV20-1 and TRBJ2-7; 8 bases fit TRBD1. Looked up from germline, CDR1 is DFQATT and CDR2 is SNEGSKA (reference sequence). The V gene end was trimmed by 0 bases and the J gene end by 2 bases; junction bases not matched to a gene: 3. CDR3 length: 14 residues. The CDR3 loop is CSARDRGQAYEQYF. The CDR3 nucleotides are TGCAGTGCTAGAGATCGGGGACAGGCCTACGAGCAGTACTTC.

This clonotype was counted only a few times. The J gene is TRBJ2-3, the V gene TRBV28; D possibly corresponds to TRBD2 (5 bases). Trimming removed 5 bases from V and 6 bases from J, with 18 bases in between. Germline-derived CDR1 and CDR2 are MDHEN and SYDVKM. The CDR3 consists of 15 residues. The CDR3 here is CASSGEGRMADTQYF. Here the CDR3 DNA reads TGTGCCAGCAGTGGTGAGGGCAGGATGGCGGATACGCAGTATTTT.

There are a few counts of this clonotype. The V and J genes are TRBV29-1 and TRBJ1-5; TRBD1 might be the D (5 bases). The CDR3 is 12 amino acids. Deletions cut 6 bases from V and 2 bases from J, with 8 bases between. Germline assignment: CDR1 SQVTM and CDR2 ANQGSEA. CDR3 coding DNA: TGCAGCGTACAGGAGGGCAATCAGCCCCAGCATTTT. This codes for CSVQEGNQPQHF.

The gene calls are TRBV10-3 and TRBJ1-1, with 9 bases lining up with TRBD1. The length of the CDR3 is 15 residues. The germline gives CDR1 ENHRY, CDR2 SYGVKD. J gave up 6 bases and V 6 bases, and 11 bases lay outside the gene matches. CDR3 loop: CAIRETGGDFAEAFF. The CDR3 DNA follows: TGTGCCATCAGGGAGACAGGGGGAGATTTTGCTGAAGCTTTCTTT.

This clonotype was found a few times. The CDR3 spells CASSQARGGKGNNEQFF. CDR3 coding DNA: TGTGCCAGCAGCCAAGCGAGGGGGGGCAAGGGGAACAATGAGCAGTTCTTC. The chain combines TRBV3-1 with TRBJ2-1; D is possibly TRBD2 (7 bases). Germline V gives CDR1 LGHDT, CDR2 YNNKEL (reference sequence). V was shortened by 1 base and J by 5 bases, with 18 bases between the two germline ends. The CDR3 contains 17 residues.

This clonotype has more than one count but fewer than ten. The chain joins TRBV24-1 to TRBJ2-1; unclear D gene. CDR1 is KGHDR, CDR2 SFDVKD, per germline. The length of the CDR3 is 13 residues. V gave up 11 bases and J gave up 0 bases, with 10 bases separating them. DNA of the CDR3: TGTGCCAGTTCCAAGGGCTCCTACAATGAGCAGTTCTTC. It translates to CASSKGSYNEQFF.

J is TRBJ2-7 and V is TRBV7-2; D may be TRBD2 (5 bases). CDR3 length: 15 residues. Germline V gene data show CDR1 as SGHTA and CDR2 as FQGNSA. Trimming pared 5 bases from V and 6 bases from J, leaving 20 bases between. The CDR3 region is CASSIDRRPASEQYF. DNA of the CDR3: TGTGCCAGCAGCATAGACCGGAGGCCCGCCTCCGAGCAGTACTTC.

The table lists this clonotype with a few counts. CDR3 DNA: TGTGCCAGCAGCTTTGGTGCAGCAGAGGGACGGCTCGAGCAGTACTTC. It encodes CASSFGAAEGRLEQYF. The genes are TRBV5-6 and TRBJ2-7; perhaps D is TRBD1 or TRBD2 (5 bases each). Germline V gene lookup returns CDR1 SGHDT and CDR2 YYEEEE. Trimming cost V 2 bases and J 6 bases, with 21 bases left between them. The CDR3 contains 16 residues.

This clonotype was seen a few times. V is TRBV9 and J is TRBJ2-5, with a tentative D call TRBD2 (6 bases). Germline values: CDR1 SGDLS, CDR2 YYNGEE. The CDR3 runs 14 residues. The V gene lost 4 bases and the J gene lost 5 bases, with 15 bases spanning the gap. The CDR3 region is CASSPVGGTETQYF. The DNA for the CDR3 is TGTGCCAGCAGCCCCGTCGGAGGGACGGAGACCCAGTACTTC. Together with reference TRBV9 and TRBJ2-5, the CDR3 gives the full variable domain: DSGVTQTPKHLITATGQRVTLRCSPRSGDLSVYWYQQSLDQGLQFLIQYYNGEERAKGNILERFSAQQFPDLHSELNLSSLELGDSALYFCASSPVGGTETQYFGPGTRLLVL.

This clonotype occurred a few times. The chain recombines TRBV12-3 or TRBV12-4 with TRBJ1-1; weak D call: TRBD1 (5 bases). This CDR3 contains 13 residues. Trimming left V 5 bases short and J 11 bases short, with 18 bases between. The CDR3 DNA follows: TGTGCCAGCAGTCGGGGCGAGAAGGGTTGGGCTTTCTTT. The encoded protein is CASSRGEKGWAFF.

The gene calls are TRBV5-1 and TRBJ1-2, with D tentatively TRBD1 (5 bases). Per germline, CDR1 SGHRS and CDR2 YFSETQ. V shed 4 bases and J shed 4 bases, with 17 bases lying between them. The CDR3 totals 15 residues. The CDR3 sequence is CASSPAGGSLYGYTF. As DNA, the CDR3 is TGCGCCAGCAGCCCCGCCGGGGGATCCCTCTATGGCTACACCTTC. Using reference TRBV5-1 and TRBJ1-2 for the parts outside the CDR3, the full variable domain is KAGVTQTPRYLIKTRGQQVTLSCSPISGHRSVSWYQQTPGQGLQFLFEYFSETQRNKGNFPGRFSGRQFSNSRSEMNVSTLELGDSALYLCASSPAGGSLYGYTFGSGTRLTVV.

In this sample, this clonotype turned up many times. The chain's CDR3 is CASSLAGVNTEAFF. The CDR3 DNA is TGTGCCAGCAGTTTAGCTGGTGTGAACACTGAAGCTTTCTTT. The V gene is TRBV12-3 or TRBV12-4, the J gene TRBJ1-1; D is unclear. CDR3 length equals 14 residues. Deletions cut 0 bases from V and 0 bases from J, with 5 bases between.

A few counts support this clonotype. The chain recombines TRBV10-3 with TRBJ2-3; TRBD2 matches 10 bases. The CDR3 consists of 19 residues. V lost 6 bases, J lost 5 bases, and 20 bases stayed unmatched. The germline CDR1 and CDR2 sequences are ENHRY and SYGVKD. CDR3 DNA sequence: TGTGCCATCAGCTGGCCACAGGGAGGCCTACTAGCGGGATTAGATACGCAGTATTTT. It yields the protein CAISWPQGGLLAGLDTQYF.

There are a few counts of this clonotype. V usage is TRBV6-1 and J usage is TRBJ1-3; TRBD1 matches 10 bases. CDR1 MNHNS and CDR2 SASEGT come from the germline V gene. The V and J ends lost 2 bases and 1 base, in that order; junction bases with no gene match: 8. There are 18 residues in the CDR3. In DNA form, the CDR3 reads TGTGCCAGCAGTGAAAAGGAAGGGACAGGGGCTTCTGGAAACACCATATATTTT. It codes for CASSEKEGTGASGNTIYF.

The J gene is TRBJ2-1, the V gene TRBV30; D call uncertain. Germline CDR1 reads GTSNPN; CDR2 reads SVGIG (reference sequence). With 5 bases removed from V and 0 bases from J, the gap between germline ends came to 8 bases. The CDR3 totals 13 residues. The DNA of the CDR3 is TGTGCCTGGGCGGTCCGCTCCTACAATGAGCAGTTCTTC. Translating gives CAWAVRSYNEQFF.

In its sample, this clonotype was seen many times. The CDR3 region is CASSLDPGARETEAFF. CDR3 DNA sequence: TGTGCCAGCAGCTTGGATCCGGGAGCTAGGGAGACTGAAGCTTTCTTT. The J gene is TRBJ1-1, the V gene TRBV7-2, with unresolved D. V lost 3 bases to trimming and J lost 5 bases, with 19 bases between them. From germline, CDR1 is SGHTA and CDR2 FQGNSA. The CDR3 spans 16 residues.

The rearrangement joins TRBV20-1 to TRBJ2-3; D perhaps matches TRBD2 (6 bases). Germline CDR1 and CDR2: DFQATT and SNEGSKA (reference sequence). V lost 5 bases to trimming and J lost 8 bases, with 20 bases between them. CDR3 length: 14 amino acids. The CDR3 DNA reads as TGCAGTGCTCGAATGGGACTTACCCCTGTTACGCAGTATTTT. Translation gives CSARMGLTPVTQYF.

The chain has TRBV2 and TRBJ2-3; D remains unclear. V was trimmed by 6 bases and J by 2 bases, leaving 9 bases between them. Germline V gene data show CDR1 as SNHLY and CDR2 as FYNNEI. This CDR3 is 13 amino acids long. DNA for the CDR3: TGTGCCAGCAGGGACGGGTACACAGATACGCAGTATTTT. It is translated as CASRDGYTDTQYF.

This clonotype was seen more than once but under ten times. CDR3 coding DNA: TGTGCCAGCAGAAGGACGGAAGGGGAGCTGTTTTTT. Translation gives CASRRTEGELFF. The chain has TRBV2 and TRBJ2-2; D gene ambiguous. Between the trimmed V and J ends, which lost 6 bases and 8 bases, there was a span of 10 bases. Per germline, CDR1 SNHLY and CDR2 FYNNEI. The CDR3 length is 12 residues.

This clonotype was counted between two and nine times. The rearrangement joins TRBV5-1 to TRBJ2-2; 11 bases are shared with TRBD2. Trimming cost V 4 bases and J 4 bases; bases outside gene matches: 18. Germline assignment: CDR1 SGHRS and CDR2 YFSETQ. CDR3 size: 20 residues. The CDR3: CASSPLAGGPVVHVTGELFF. Written as DNA, the CDR3 is TGCGCCAGCAGCCCATTAGCGGGGGGGCCCGTCGTCCACGTCACCGGGGAGCTGTTTTTT.

The chain is built from TRBV28 and TRBJ2-1; tentatively, D is TRBD2 (5 bases). This CDR3 is 17 amino acids long. The V end was cut by 3 bases, the J end by 1 base, with 16 bases between. CDR1 MDHEN and CDR2 SYDVKM come from the germline V gene. The chain's CDR3 is CASSLASPRGSYNEQFF. Here the CDR3 DNA reads TGTGCCAGCAGTTTGGCTAGCCCAAGAGGGTCCTACAATGAGCAGTTCTTC.

In DNA, the CDR3 is TGTGCCAGCTCACCTTCTGGGGTTGTGAATGAGCAGTTCTTC. It encodes CASSPSGVVNEQFF. This chain uses TRBV18 with TRBJ2-1; D unresolved. This CDR3 region has 14 residues. V gave up 3 bases and J gave up 7 bases, with 13 bases separating them. In germline, CDR1 is KGHSH, CDR2 LQKENI. Full variable domain (missing parts from reference TRBV18 and TRBJ2-1): NAGVMQNPRHLVRRRGQEARLRCSPMKGHSHVYWYRQLPEEGLKFMVYLQKENIIDESGMPKERFSAEFPKEGPSILRIQQVVRGDSAAYFCASSPSGVVNEQFFGPGTRLTVL.

In this sample, this clonotype turned up a few times. The chain uses TRBV20-1 and TRBJ2-7; the match to TRBD2 covers 7 bases. The CDR3 has 13 amino acids. The V and J ends lost 3 bases and 0 bases, in that order; junction bases with no gene match: 2. Germline V lookup: CDR1 DFQATT, CDR2 SNEGSKA (reference sequence). The CDR3 DNA sequence: TGCAGTGCTAGCGGGAGGTCCTCCTACGAGCAGTACTTC. This codes for CSASGRSSYEQYF.